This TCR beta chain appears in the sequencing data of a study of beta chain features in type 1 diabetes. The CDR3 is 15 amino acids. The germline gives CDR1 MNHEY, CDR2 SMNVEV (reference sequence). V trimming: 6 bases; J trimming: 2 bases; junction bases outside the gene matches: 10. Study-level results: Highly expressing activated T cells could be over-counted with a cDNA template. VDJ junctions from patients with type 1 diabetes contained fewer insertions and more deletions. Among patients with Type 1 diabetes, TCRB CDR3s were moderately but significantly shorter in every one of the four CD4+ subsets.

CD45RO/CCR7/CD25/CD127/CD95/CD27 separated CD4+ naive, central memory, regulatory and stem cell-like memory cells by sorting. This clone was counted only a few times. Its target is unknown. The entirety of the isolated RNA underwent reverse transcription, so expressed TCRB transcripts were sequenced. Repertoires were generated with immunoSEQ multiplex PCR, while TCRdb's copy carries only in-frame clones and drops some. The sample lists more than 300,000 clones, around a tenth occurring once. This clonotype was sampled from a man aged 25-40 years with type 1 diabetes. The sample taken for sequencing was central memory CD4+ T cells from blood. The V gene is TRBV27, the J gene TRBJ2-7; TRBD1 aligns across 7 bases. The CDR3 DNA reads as TGTGCCAGCAGCCACTCCGGGACAGCCCCCTACGAGCAGTACTTC. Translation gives CASSHSGTAPYEQYF.